The 10 T cell receptor beta chains listed next were all sequenced from one sample in a study of blood T cell repertoires in COVID-19. Profiled with immunoSEQ multiplex PCR; TCRdb holds only in-frame clones, not every one. The table lists 60,000 to 70,000 clones, around nine tenths of them singletons. The sequenced sample was peripheral blood. These TCRs come from a woman older than 75 with active COVID-19.

The chain carries TRBV7-9 and TRBJ1-2; the D is unclear. Trimming left V 5 bases short and J 1 base short, with 5 bases between. The germline CDR1 and CDR2 sequences are SEHNR and FQNEAQ (reference sequence). This CDR3 is built from 12 residues. For the CDR3, the DNA is TGTGCCAGCAGCCTAATTAACTATGGCTACACCTTC. Protein product: CASSLINYGYTF.

This chain links TRBV5-4 with TRBJ2-3; TRBD2 matches at 8 bases. Germline CDR1 is SGHNT and CDR2 is YYREEE (reference sequence). This CDR3 contains 17 residues. J was trimmed by 3 bases and V by 0 bases; bases with no gene match: 9. CDR3 loop: CASSLAVAGRRTDTQYF. The CDR3 DNA is TGTGCCAGCAGCTTGGCCGTAGCGGGGCGCCGTACAGATACGCAGTATTTT.

As regards this clone: The junction shows a germline mismatch at one end, possibly a read error. The chain carries TRBV6-1 and TRBJ1-5, with a possible D match to TRBD1 (5 bases). Germline assignment: CDR1 MNHNS and CDR2 SASEGT. CDR3 length: 16 residues. CDR3: CASSEAFRDSNQPQHF. The CDR3 DNA is TGTGCCAGCAGCGAAGCCTTCAGGGATAGCAATCAGCCCCAGCATTTT.

The CDR3 DNA reads as TGTGCCAGCAGCCAAGACCTGTCACAGGTCTCCTACGAGCAGTACTTC. It is translated as CASSQDLSQVSYEQYF. The chain couples TRBV4-2 to TRBJ2-7; weak D call: TRBD1 (5 bases). With 0 bases removed from V and 0 bases from J, the gap between germline ends came to 12 bases. There are 16 residues in the CDR3. The germline CDR1 and CDR2 sequences are LGHNA and YNFKEQ.

This chain connects TRBV4-2 to TRBJ2-3; D possibly corresponds to TRBD1 (5 bases). Trimming removed 3 bases at V and 1 base at J, with 8 bases between. The V gene's germline CDR1 is LGHNA and CDR2 YNFKEQ. The CDR3 spans 14 residues. The CDR3 DNA sequence: TGTGCCAGCAGCCACGGACAACGCACAGATACGCAGTATTTT. Its translation: CASSHGQRTDTQYF.

The chain has TRBV6-4 and TRBJ2-3; perhaps TRBD1 as D (5 bases). The CDR3 consists of 14 residues. The V end was cut by 4 bases, the J end by 8 bases, with 16 bases between. Germline V gives CDR1 MRHNA, CDR2 SNTAGT. The CDR3 coding sequence is TGTGCCAGCAGTGTTCAAAGTTTTCAGGGTACGCAGTATTTT. It translates to CASSVQSFQGTQYF.

J is TRBJ1-4 and V is TRBV4-2; unclear D gene. Trimming took 4 bases from V and 7 from J, leaving 16 bases between them. CDR3 length equals 15 residues. CDR1 LGHNA and CDR2 YNFKEQ come from the germline V gene. The CDR3 spells CASSREGGRSEKLFF. CDR3 sequence (DNA): TGTGCCAGCAGCCGGGAGGGAGGGAGGAGTGAAAAACTGTTTTTT.

CDR3 in amino acids: CASSWGSGDTQYF. The CDR3 nucleotides read TGCGCCAGCAGCTGGGGTAGCGGAGATACGCAGTATTTT. This chain connects TRBV5-1 to TRBJ2-3; the D gene is possibly TRBD2 (6 bases). This CDR3 is built from 13 residues. V dropped 3 bases and J dropped 5 bases, with 10 bases sitting between them. Germline lookup yields CDR1 SGHRS and CDR2 YFSETQ.

V is TRBV4-3 and J is TRBJ2-7, with D possibly matching TRBD2 (6 bases). The V end lost 4 bases, the J end lost 7 bases, and 17 bases lay between the germline ends. Looked up from germline, CDR1 is LGHNA and CDR2 is YSLEER. The CDR3 length is 14 residues. The CDR3 protein is CASSPSLGAGEQYF. DNA of the CDR3: TGCGCCAGCAGCCCTAGCCTCGGGGCGGGAGAGCAGTACTTC.

The chain employs TRBV10-2 and TRBJ2-7; the match to TRBD1 covers 11 bases. The CDR3 runs 14 residues. The V and J ends lost 6 bases and 3 bases, in that order; junction bases with no gene match: 4. Germline V CDR1 and CDR2: WSHSY, SAAADI. CDR3 nucleotide sequence: TGCGCCAGCAGGGACGGGACAGGGGGCTACGAGCAGTACTTC. It translates to CASRDGTGGYEQYF.